Following are 18 T cell receptor beta chains from one sample sequenced in a study of T cells in Graves' hyperthyroidism and ophthalmopathy. TCR beta CDR3 regions were amplified from RNA transcripts. The HTBI primer set served for first-round RT-PCR of the TCR CDR3. Via MiXCR, TCRdb re-called the multiplex PCR reads, giving one row per CDR3 protein. The table includes 300,000 or so distinct CDR3 sequences, roughly 18% detected once. Sample: blood. Receptors originate from a woman between 45 and 60 years old with Graves' hyperthyroidism.

V and J are TRBV29-1 and TRBJ2-7; 9 bases agree with TRBD1. The CDR3 sequence is 14 residues long. With 4 bases clipped from V and 1 base from J, the junction kept 5 bases outside the gene matches. From germline, CDR1 is SQVTM and CDR2 ANQGSEA. In DNA form, the CDR3 reads TGCAGCGTTGCTGGGACAGGGATGTCCTACGAGCAGTACTTC. This sequence encodes CSVAGTGMSYEQYF.

This chain links TRBV3-1 with TRBJ2-2, with 11 positions matching TRBD1. Trimming removed 4 bases from V and 5 bases from J; junction bases left unmatched: 9. The CDR3 runs to 17 residues. The germline V gene encodes CDR1 LGHDT and CDR2 YNNKEL (reference sequence). CDR3 DNA sequence: TGTGCCAGCAGCCTCGTGGCAGGGACAGGGGGGACCGGGGAGCTGTTTTTT. This gives the protein CASSLVAGTGGTGELFF. Supplemented by reference TRBV3-1 and TRBJ2-2, the full variable domain reads DTAVSQTPKYLVTQMGNDKSIKCEQNLGHDTMYWYKQDSKKFLKIMFSYNNKELIINETVPNRFSPKSPDKAHLNLHINSLELGDSAVYFCASSLVAGTGGTGELFFGEGSRLTVL.

This clonotype was counted ten times or more. The chain employs TRBV10-3 and TRBJ2-3; 8 positions match TRBD2. The CDR3 runs 18 residues. Germline V lookup: CDR1 ENHRY, CDR2 SYGVKD. V lost 11 bases and J lost 5; bases outside the gene matches: 24. CDR3 DNA sequence: TGTGCCGTCTCCTTGGGGAGCGGGAGAAGCAGTATGGGAGATACGCAGTATTTT. Amino acid sequence: CAVSLGSGRSSMGDTQYF.

This clonotype came up a few times. The chain combines TRBV7-6 with TRBJ1-1; D uncertain. From germline, CDR1 is SGHVS and CDR2 FNYEAQ. Trimming cost V 5 bases and J 4 bases, with 11 bases left between them. The CDR3 spans 13 residues. The CDR3 is CASSALKGTEAFF. CDR3 bases: TGTGCCAGCAGCGCTCTAAAGGGCACTGAAGCTTTCTTT.

The chain carries TRBV5-8 and TRBJ2-3, with D possibly TRBD2 on 7 matching bases. The CDR3 consists of 16 residues. Germline CDR1 reads SGHTS; CDR2 reads YDEGEE. Trimming left V 4 bases short and J 5 bases short, with 20 bases between. The CDR3 bases are TGTGCCAGCAGCAAGACGGGGGGCGGTTTAGTAGATACGCAGTATTTT. It encodes CASSKTGGGLVDTQYF.

This clonotype has only a few counts. The chain uses TRBV12-3 or TRBV12-4 and TRBJ1-1, with D tentatively TRBD1 (6 bases). Trimming stripped 3 bases from V and 1 base from J, with 9 bases between. CDR3 length: 14 amino acids. CDR3 amino acids: CASSFRTENTEAFF. The CDR3 DNA is TGTGCCAGCAGTTTTAGGACAGAGAACACTGAAGCTTTCTTT.

This clonotype showed up many times. This rearrangement joins TRBV6-1 to TRBJ2-2; tentatively, D is TRBD2 (6 bases). Germline V gene data show CDR1 as MNHNS and CDR2 as SASEGT. V lost 6 bases and J 3 bases, leaving 17 bases between the germline ends. The length of the CDR3 is 16 residues. The CDR3 here is CASSRERARDTGELFF. Written as DNA, the CDR3 is TGTGCCAGCAGCCGGGAGAGAGCCCGGGACACCGGGGAGCTGTTTTTT.

This clonotype was counted many times. This rearrangement joins TRBV2 to TRBJ2-1; 8 nucleotides line up with TRBD2. Losses at the gene ends were 7 bases for V and 3 bases for J; bases not matched to a gene: 5. CDR1 and CDR2 (germline): SNHLY, FYNNEI. The CDR3 runs to 14 residues. In DNA, the CDR3 is TGTGCCAGCAAAATAGCGGGATACTACAATGAGCAGTTCTTC. It is translated as CASKIAGYYNEQFF. Filled out from reference TRBV2 and TRBJ2-1, the complete variable domain reads EPEVTQTPSHQVTQMGQEVILRCVPISNHLYFYWYRQILGQKVEFLVSFYNNEISEKSEIFDDQFSVERPDGSNFTLKIRSTKLEDSAMYFCASKIAGYYNEQFFGPGTRLTVL.

The chain is built from TRBV27 and TRBJ1-6, with TRBD1 as a possible D gene (5 bases). Trimming removed 5 bases from V and 9 bases from J, with 20 bases in between. The CDR3 contains 16 residues. Germline lookup yields CDR1 MNHEY and CDR2 SMNVEV (reference sequence). CDR3 nucleotide sequence: TGTGCCAGCAGTATAATGGGGCGTACTCTAGTTTCACCCCTCCACTTT. This encodes CASSIMGRTLVSPLHF.

This clonotype turned up a few times. The genes are TRBV30 and TRBJ1-1; the D gene is possibly TRBD1 (5 bases). The CDR3 length is 11 residues. Germline lookup yields CDR1 GTSNPN and CDR2 SVGIG (reference sequence). Between the trimmed V and J ends, which lost 2 bases and 7 bases, there was a span of 8 bases. CDR3 protein: CAWSRQGEAFF. CDR3 sequence (DNA): TGTGCCTGGAGTAGGCAGGGTGAAGCTTTCTTT.

Many counts were recorded for this clonotype. This rearrangement joins TRBV20-1 to TRBJ2-5; 8 positions match TRBD2. The CDR3 has 14 residues. V shed 7 bases, J shed 5 bases, and the junction held 12 bases outside the gene matches. CDR1 is DFQATT and CDR2 is SNEGSKA in the germline V gene (reference sequence). In DNA form, the CDR3 reads TGCAGTGGCCGGGGAGGGGCGGGGGGTGAGACCCAGTACTTC. It is translated as CSGRGGAGGETQYF.

In this sample, this clonotype turned up many times. This chain connects TRBV28 to TRBJ1-5, with 8 bases aligning to TRBD1. CDR3 length equals 14 residues. From germline, CDR1 is MDHEN and CDR2 SYDVKM. J gave up 6 bases and V 5 bases, and 6 bases lay outside the gene matches. As DNA, the CDR3 is TGTGCCAGCAGTCCTCAGGGGGCGAGTCAGCCCCAGCATTTT. This encodes CASSPQGASQPQHF.

This clonotype was counted many times. The rearrangement uses TRBV12-3 or TRBV12-4 and TRBJ2-3; D is possibly TRBD1 (5 bases). V was cut by 2 bases and J by 3 bases, with 12 bases left in between. The CDR3 has 15 amino acids. The CDR3 DNA reads as TGTGCCAGCAGTTTATCGGCAGGGCAGACAGATACGCAGTATTTT. It yields the protein CASSLSAGQTDTQYF.

V is TRBV6-1 and J is TRBJ1-6, with 7 positions matching TRBD1. J was trimmed by 8 bases and V by 7 bases; bases with no gene match: 8. The CDR3 runs to 14 residues. The germline gives CDR1 MNHNS, CDR2 SASEGT. The CDR3 loop is CASTTGASDSPLHF. The CDR3 DNA reads TGTGCCAGCACCACAGGGGCGTCGGATTCACCCCTCCACTTT.

This clonotype was observed many times. This chain links TRBV19 with TRBJ1-1; D possibly corresponds to TRBD1 (5 bases). V lost 3 bases and J lost 3, with 14 bases in between. This CDR3 spans 15 amino acids. The germline V gene encodes CDR1 LNHDA and CDR2 SQIVND (reference sequence). Here the CDR3 DNA reads TGTGCCAGTAGTATGTGGGGCTCTCCGGACACTGAAGCTTTCTTT. It specifies CASSMWGSPDTEAFF.

In its sample, this clonotype was seen a few times. This chain uses TRBV2 with TRBJ2-7; the D gene could be TRBD1 or TRBD2 (5 bases each). Deletions cut 0 bases from V and 2 bases from J, with 8 bases between. CDR1 SNHLY and CDR2 FYNNEI come from the germline V gene. The CDR3 loop spans 14 amino acids. CDR3 sequence: CASSEAGPAYEQYF. CDR3 sequence (DNA): TGTGCCAGCAGTGAAGCGGGACCTGCCTACGAGCAGTACTTC.

This clonotype was detected many times. The rearrangement uses TRBV11-2 and TRBJ2-3, with D possibly matching TRBD2 (5 bases). CDR3 length equals 15 residues. Trimming shortened V by 5 bases and J by 0 bases, and 12 bases separated the two germline ends. CDR1 is SGHAT and CDR2 is FQNNGV in the germline V gene. CDR3 bases: TGTGCCAGCAGCCTACGAGCGGCAAGCACAGATACGCAGTATTTT. Translating it yields CASSLRAASTDTQYF.

J is TRBJ2-1 and V is TRBV19; D not resolved. The germline V and J ends were trimmed by 2 bases and 8 bases, with 7 bases remaining between them. Germline-derived CDR1 and CDR2 are LNHDA and SQIVND (reference sequence). The CDR3 extends over 12 amino acids. The CDR3 bases are TGTGCCAGTAGTATACTAGGACATGAGCAGTTCTTC. It specifies CASSILGHEQFF.